A selection of T cell receptor beta chains follows, all from one sample in a study of neurological immune-mediated disorders. Via MiXCR, TCRdb re-called the 5' RACE reads, giving one row per CDR3 protein. The sample includes about 48,000 distinct CDR3 sequences, around 10% of them seen just once. Input material: PBMCs. The receptor set was obtained from a middle-aged woman with HTLV-1-associated myelopathy (HAM/TSP). Each CDR3 is given with its conserved first and last residue. A D gene is named only where the DNA matches it firmly. Not all rows give a size; the values are once, few, many and, for expanded clones, a class.

v_gene,j_gene,abundance,d_gene,CDR3nt,CDR3aa
TRBV21-1,TRBJ1-1,many,.,TGTGCCAGCACCCAGGACGCCGTCTGGACTGAAGCTTTCTTT,CASTQDAVWTEAFF
TRBV20-1,TRBJ2-5,many,TRBD1,TGCAGTACCAGACAGGGAATCCAAGAGACCCAGTACTTC,CSTRQGIQETQYF
TRBV9,TRBJ1-4,many,.,TGTGCCAGCAGCAAGGACGGTCGGGAAAAACTGTTTTTT,CASSKDGREKLFF
TRBV6-2/TRBV6-3,TRBJ1-1,.,TRBD1,TGTGCCAGCAGTTACTGGACAGGCGAGAACACTGAAGCTTTCTTT,CASSYWTGENTEAFF
TRBV29-1,TRBJ1-1,many,.,TGCAGCGTTGGTGGACGGCTGACTAACACTGAAGCTTTCTTT,CSVGGRLTNTEAFF
TRBV6-5,TRBJ2-6,many,.,TGTGCCAGCAGTCACGGGGAGACTAGGGCCAACGTCCTGACTTTC,CASSHGETRANVLTF
TRBV12-3/TRBV12-4,TRBJ1-2,many,.,TGTGCCAGCAGTCAGGTCCTGATAGGAGGCTACACCTTC,CASSQVLIGGYTF
TRBV20-1,TRBJ1-1,many,.,TGCAGTGCTAGAGACTTCAGGGGTTTTGGCACTGAAGCTTTCTTT,CSARDFRGFGTEAFF
TRBV15,TRBJ2-3,medium-sized,.,TGTGCCACCAGCAGAGATAATGGGGATACGCAGTATTTT,CATSRDNGDTQYF
TRBV20-1,TRBJ2-1,many,.,TGCAGTGCTAGACCTGGGACGGCCGGAAATCACGAGCAGTTCTTC,CSARPGTAGNHEQFF
TRBV2,TRBJ1-2,many,.,TGTGCCAGCAGTGATGGGGGGCGTACTGGTGGCTACACCTTC,CASSDGGRTGGYTF
TRBV11-2,TRBJ2-1,many,.,TGTGCCAGCAGCTTACCCCCAGGGGTGCGAGCCAATGAGCAGTTCTTC,CASSLPPGVRANEQFF
TRBV5-6,TRBJ2-1,many,.,TGTGCCAGCAGCAGGGGCTCGTTGGATGAGCAGTTCTTC,CASSRGSLDEQFF
TRBV7-3,TRBJ2-6,few,TRBD1,TGTGCCAGCAGCTCCGGACAGGGGGCATACACTGGGGCCAACGTCCTGACTTTC,CASSSGQGAYTGANVLTF
TRBV30,TRBJ1-5,many,.,TGTGCCTGGAACGGAAAAGCCGGTCAGCCCCAGCATTTT,CAWNGKAGQPQHF
TRBV4-1,TRBJ1-6,.,TRBD1,TGCGCCAGCAGTCCTATAGCGAGACAGGGGTTTAATGCACCCCTCCACTTT,CASSPIARQGFNAPLHF
TRBV5-1,TRBJ2-3,many,.,TGCGCCAGCAGCCCCGCGGCGGGGACGTATCCAGGAGATACGCAGTATTTT,CASSPAAGTYPGDTQYF
TRBV12-3/TRBV12-4,TRBJ2-1,many,.,TGTGCCAGCAGGACGGGCCCGTACAATGAGCAGTTCTTC,CASRTGPYNEQFF
TRBV4-1,TRBJ2-6,many,TRBD2,TGCGCCAGCAGCCAAGGGTTGGGGGGGACGGCCAACGTCCTGACTTTC,CASSQGLGGTANVLTF
TRBV27,TRBJ2-1,.,.,TGTGCCAGCAGTTCTAGCGCTGTTAATGAGCAGTTCTTC,CASSSSAVNEQFF
TRBV9,TRBJ2-3,.,.,TGTGCCAGCAGCCCACACAGGAGGGGGGGCGAGAGGAGATGGGATACGCAGTATTTT,CASSPHRRGGERRWDTQYF
TRBV12-3/TRBV12-4,TRBJ1-1,many,.,TGTGCCAGCAGCATCACACTGAACACTGAAGCTTTCTTT,CASSITLNTEAFF
TRBV7-9,TRBJ2-7,many,TRBD2,TGTGCCAGCAGCTTCACCGTAGCGGGGTTCTACGAGCAGTACTTC,CASSFTVAGFYEQYF
TRBV11-2,TRBJ2-5,few,TRBD2,TGTGCCAGCAGCCATCTAGCGGGGGTCCAAGAGACCCAGTACTTC,CASSHLAGVQETQYF
TRBV7-2,TRBJ1-1,many,.,TGTGCCAGCAGCTTAACTGGGGGCTGGAACACTGAAGCTTTCTTT,CASSLTGGWNTEAFF
TRBV6-6,TRBJ1-2,many,TRBD1,TGTGCCAGCAGCGAGCTATCTTCCGGGACAGGGGGTTTTGGCTACACCTTC,CASSELSSGTGGFGYTF
TRBV12-3/TRBV12-4,TRBJ2-7,many,.,TGTGCCAGCAGGGGACCCTTCCAGGACGAGCAGTACTTC,CASRGPFQDEQYF
TRBV3-1,TRBJ2-7,many,.,TGTGCCAGCAGCCCCAGGGAGCGGACCTACGAGCAGTACTTC,CASSPRERTYEQYF
TRBV4-1,TRBJ2-7,many,TRBD2,TGCGCCAGCAGCCGGGAGGGACTAGCCCCCGGCGAGCAGTACTTC,CASSREGLAPGEQYF
TRBV20-1,TRBJ2-1,many,TRBD2,TGCAGTGCTACTAGCGGGGGGGAGAGATACAATGAGCAGTTCTTC,CSATSGGERYNEQFF
TRBV12-3/TRBV12-4,TRBJ1-1,many,.,TGTGCCAGCAGTTTTTTCCCATCTAGGGTTACAGGGTACCACACTGAAGCTTTCTTT,CASSFFPSRVTGYHTEAFF
TRBV20-1,TRBJ1-6,.,.,TGCAGTGCTAGAGATTACAGGCCCTCCTATAATTCACCCCTCCACTTT,CSARDYRPSYNSPLHF
TRBV2,TRBJ2-7,few,TRBD1,TGTGCCAGCAGTCGGGACAGGGGCTACGAGCAGTACTTC,CASSRDRGYEQYF
TRBV7-2,TRBJ2-7,many,.,TGTGCCAGCAGCCCCGGGGGCAGGTTGATTTTCTACGAGCAGTACTTC,CASSPGGRLIFYEQYF
TRBV7-2,TRBJ1-2,many,.,TGTGCCAGCAGTTACGACAGGAGCTATGGCTACACCTTC,CASSYDRSYGYTF